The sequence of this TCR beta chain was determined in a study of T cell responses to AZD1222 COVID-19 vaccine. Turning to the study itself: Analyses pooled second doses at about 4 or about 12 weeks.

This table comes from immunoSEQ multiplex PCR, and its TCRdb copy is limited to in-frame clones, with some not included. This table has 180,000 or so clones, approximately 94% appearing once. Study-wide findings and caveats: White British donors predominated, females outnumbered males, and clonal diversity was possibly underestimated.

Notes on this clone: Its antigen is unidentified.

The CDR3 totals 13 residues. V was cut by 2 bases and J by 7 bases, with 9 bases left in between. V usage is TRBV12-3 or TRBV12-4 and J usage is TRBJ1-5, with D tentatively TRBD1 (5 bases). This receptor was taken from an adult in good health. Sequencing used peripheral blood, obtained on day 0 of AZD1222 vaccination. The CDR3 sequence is CASSLSGWQPQHF. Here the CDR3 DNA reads TGTGCCAGCAGTTTATCAGGGTGGCAGCCCCAGCATTTT.